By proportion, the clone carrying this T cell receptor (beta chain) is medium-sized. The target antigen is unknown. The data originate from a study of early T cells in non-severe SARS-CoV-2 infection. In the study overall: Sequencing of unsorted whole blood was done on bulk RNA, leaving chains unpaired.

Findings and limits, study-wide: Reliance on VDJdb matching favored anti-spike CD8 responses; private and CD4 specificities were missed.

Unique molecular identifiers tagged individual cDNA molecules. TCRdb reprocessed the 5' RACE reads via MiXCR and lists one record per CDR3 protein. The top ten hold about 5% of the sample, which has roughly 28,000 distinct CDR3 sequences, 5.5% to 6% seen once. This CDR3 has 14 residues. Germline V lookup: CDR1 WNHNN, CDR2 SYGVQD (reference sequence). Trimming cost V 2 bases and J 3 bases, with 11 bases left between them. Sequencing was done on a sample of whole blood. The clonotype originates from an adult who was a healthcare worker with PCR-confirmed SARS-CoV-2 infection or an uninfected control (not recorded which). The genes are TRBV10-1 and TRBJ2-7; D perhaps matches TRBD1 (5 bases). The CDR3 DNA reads TGCGCCAGCAGTGAGCGACAGACTGACTACGAGCAGTACTTC. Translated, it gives CASSERQTDYEQYF.